This T cell receptor (beta chain) was retrieved from a study of esophageal squamous cell carcinoma under preoperative chemotherapy. Points from the study as a whole: Post-treatment tumor-infiltrating lymphocytes appeared partly derived from peripheral T cells migrating into the tumor. Tumor-infiltrating lymphocytes showed no significant post-chemotherapy TCR diversity increase, unlike peripheral T cells. Paclitaxel-nedaplatin therapy caused immediate, substantial clonotype frequency changes.

Details on this clonotype: No antigen is known for it.

Time point defined: before preoperative PTX-NDP chemotherapy. Patients received paclitaxel-nedaplatin as preoperative chemotherapy before surgery. MiXCR, applied by TCRdb to the PCR reads, yields one record per CDR3 protein. The top ten hold about a sixth of the sample, which has about 12,000 distinct CDR3 sequences, around half seen once. The sample was collected from a patient given preoperative chemotherapy. The sequence was collected from a human donor with esophageal squamous cell carcinoma. The donor label of this sample is uncertain.

The CDR3 nucleotides read TGTGCCAGCAGTGAGGAGGCAGAATCTGGGGCCTACGTCCAGTACTTC. The encoded protein is CASSEEAESGAYVQYF. The gene calls are TRBV6-1 and TRBJ2-6; D possibly uses TRBD1 or TRBD2 (5 bases each). Judging by the DNA end, TRBJ2-5 fits better; the J call may be wrong. Germline V CDR1 and CDR2: MNHNS, SASEGT. The CDR3 contains 16 residues.